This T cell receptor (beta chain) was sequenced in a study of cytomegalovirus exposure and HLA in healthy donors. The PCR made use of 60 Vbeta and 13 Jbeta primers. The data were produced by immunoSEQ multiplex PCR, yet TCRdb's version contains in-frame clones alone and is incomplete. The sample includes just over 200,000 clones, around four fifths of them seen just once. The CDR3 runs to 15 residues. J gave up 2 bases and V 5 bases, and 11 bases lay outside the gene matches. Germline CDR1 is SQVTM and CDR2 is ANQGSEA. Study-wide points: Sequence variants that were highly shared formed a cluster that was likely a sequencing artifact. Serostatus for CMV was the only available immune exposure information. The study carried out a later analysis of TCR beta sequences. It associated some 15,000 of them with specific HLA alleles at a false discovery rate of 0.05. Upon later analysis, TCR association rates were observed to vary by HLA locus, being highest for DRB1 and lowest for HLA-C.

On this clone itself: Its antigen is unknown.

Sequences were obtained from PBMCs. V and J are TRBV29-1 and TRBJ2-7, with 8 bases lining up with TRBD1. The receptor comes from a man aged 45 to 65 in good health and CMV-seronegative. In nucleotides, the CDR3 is TGCAGCGTTAAACTCGGGACAGGCTTTGCCTACGAGCAGTACTTC. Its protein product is CSVKLGTGFAYEQYF.